The clone carrying this T cell receptor (beta chain) was counted only a few times. These data come from a study of human T cells and chemical hapten exposure. Study context: Across its approximately 25 weeks, the study gave patients weekly diphenylcyclopropenone doses to the scalp.

Each CDR3 protein is one row after TCRdb ran MiXCR on the RACE reads. Of about 350,000 distinct CDR3 sequences in the sample, about 6% were seen once. CDR3 length: 12 amino acids. Trimming removed 6 bases from V and 2 bases from J, with 8 bases in between. The germline gives CDR1 LNHDA, CDR2 SQIVND (reference sequence). The sample's time point: patch test 2, 6 weeks after DPC sensitization. This sample's treatment: therapeutic diphenylcyclopropenone sensitization with weekly scalp DPC. The total RNA was obtained from whole blood that was not fractionated. The clonotype comes from a woman under 30 with alopecia areata. Some clones in this sample may be carry-over from other donors' samples. The sample consisted of whole blood, taken in connection with sensitization to the hapten diphenylcyclopropenone (DPC). The chain recombines TRBV19 with TRBJ2-7; no definite D call. CDR3 sequence: CASSSHPYEQYF. The CDR3 DNA is TGTGCCAGTAGCAGTCACCCCTACGAGCAGTACTTC.